Detailed here is one T cell receptor (beta chain). The target antigen is unknown. Through a sample-barcoded 5' primer and a J-beta primer mix, a second PCR was run for about 6 to 12 cycles. TCRdb passed the 5' RACE reads through MiXCR, listing each CDR3 protein once. The table records around 900,000 distinct CDR3 sequences, around 28% of them present only once. The record originates from a study of blood T cells in healthy people across ages. Study-wide findings and caveats: Investigators viewed diversity estimates from one million T cells as underestimates, the study reported.

The sample taken for sequencing was blood. This clonotype originated in a woman of 80 years or more in good health.

The CDR3 region has the DNA TGTGCCAGCAGGCCCGCGACAGGGAGGGACACTGAAGCTTTCTTT. It encodes CASRPATGRDTEAFF. This chain uses TRBV28 with TRBJ1-1; 7 bases are shared with TRBD1. Germline-derived CDR1 and CDR2 are MDHEN and SYDVKM. The CDR3 is 15 residues long. With 6 bases clipped from V and 3 bases from J, the junction kept 10 bases outside the gene matches.